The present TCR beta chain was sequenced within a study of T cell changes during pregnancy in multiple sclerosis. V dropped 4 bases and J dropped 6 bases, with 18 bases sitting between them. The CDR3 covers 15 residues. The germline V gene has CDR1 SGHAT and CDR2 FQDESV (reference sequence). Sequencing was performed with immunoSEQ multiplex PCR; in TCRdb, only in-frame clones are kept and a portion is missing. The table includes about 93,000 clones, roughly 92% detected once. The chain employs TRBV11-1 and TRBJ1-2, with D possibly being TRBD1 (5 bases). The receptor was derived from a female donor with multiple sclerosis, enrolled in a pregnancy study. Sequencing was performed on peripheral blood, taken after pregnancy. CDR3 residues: CASSSTGQEWNGYTF. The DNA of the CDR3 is TGTGCCAGCAGCTCCACCGGACAAGAGTGGAATGGCTACACCTTC.